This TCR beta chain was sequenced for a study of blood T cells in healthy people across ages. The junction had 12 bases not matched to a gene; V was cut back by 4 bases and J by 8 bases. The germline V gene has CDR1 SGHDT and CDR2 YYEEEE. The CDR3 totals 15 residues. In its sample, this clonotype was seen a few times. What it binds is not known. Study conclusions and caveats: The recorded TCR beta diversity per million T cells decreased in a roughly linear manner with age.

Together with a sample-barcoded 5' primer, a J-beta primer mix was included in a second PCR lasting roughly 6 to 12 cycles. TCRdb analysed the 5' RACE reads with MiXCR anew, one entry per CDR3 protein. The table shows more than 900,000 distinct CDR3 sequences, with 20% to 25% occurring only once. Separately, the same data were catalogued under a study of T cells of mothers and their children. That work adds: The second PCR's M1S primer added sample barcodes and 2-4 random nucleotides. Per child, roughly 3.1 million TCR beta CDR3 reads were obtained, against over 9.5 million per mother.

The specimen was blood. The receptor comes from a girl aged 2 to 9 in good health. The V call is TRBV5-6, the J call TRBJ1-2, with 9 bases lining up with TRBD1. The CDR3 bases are TGTGCCAGCAGCGATACAGGGGGCAGTTTCGGCGGCTACACCTTC. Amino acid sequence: CASSDTGGSFGGYTF.